This TCR beta chain stems from a study of OX40 agonist ivuxolimab in advanced cancers. Study-level points and caveats: Clones of CD4+ and CD8+ blood T cells grew by week 6 at doses of 0.1 to 3.0 mg/kg.

About this clone itself: Its antigen is unknown.

Produced via immunoSEQ multiplex PCR; TCRdb's table is partial and in-frame only. The table has tens of thousands of clones, about 76% seen once. The V gene's germline CDR1 is SGHTA and CDR2 FQGTGA. V was clipped by 5 bases and J by 6 bases, with 14 bases between them. CDR3 length: 14 residues. This clonotype was obtained from an adult with an advanced solid tumor such as melanoma, head and neck, liver or kidney cancer. The chain recombines TRBV7-3 with TRBJ2-1; D may be TRBD1 or TRBD2 (6 bases each). Specimen: CD4+ or CD8+ T cells sorted from blood, collected in a trial of the OX40 agonist ivuxolimab. The chain's CDR3 is CASSVGGTSNEQFF. The CDR3 DNA reads as TGTGCCAGCAGCGTAGGGGGGACCAGCAATGAGCAGTTCTTC.